This entry concerns a single T cell receptor (beta chain). Antigen: not known. Data came from immunoSEQ multiplex PCR; TCRdb stores just in-frame clones and leaves some out. There are about 1.4 million clones in the sample; approximately 96% occur only once, and approximately 1% lies in the top ten. This sample is part of a study of shared clonotypes between healthy human individuals. Regarding the study as a whole: An expected dependence of interdonor clonotype sharing on sequencing depth was noted. Generation of non-shared clonotypes was less probable than generation of clonotypes shared by all four donors. What rarefaction showed was incomplete sorted-subset sequencing despite large depth.

The junction had 6 bases not matched to a gene; V was cut back by 3 bases and J by 0 bases. The CDR3 consists of 16 residues. Germline CDR1 and CDR2: KGHSH and LQKENI. The sequenced material came from naive CD4+ T cells sorted from blood. Subset: CD45RA+ positively selected. This TCR derives from a man aged 25 to 40 in good health. This chain joins TRBV18 and TRBJ1-2; 8 nucleotides agree with TRBD1. CDR3 amino acids: CASSPRPQGANYGYTF. As DNA, the CDR3 is TGTGCCAGCTCACCTCGCCCACAGGGGGCTAACTATGGCTACACCTTC.